One and the same sample provided the 25 T cell receptor beta chains below, sequenced in a study of post-analysis software for immune sequencing data. General observations from the study: TRBV5-6, TRBV5-1 and TRBV20-1 belonged to a set of roughly five TRBV segments that were more frequent in patients than controls.

Sequencing libraries made from TCR beta cDNA carried unique molecular identifiers. One entry per CDR3 protein results from TCRdb running MiXCR on the PCR reads. The sample shows about 540,000 distinct CDR3 sequences, around 31% of them seen only once. Their cognate antigens are unknown. The sequencing sample was made of blood. The origin of the receptors is a girl younger than 18 with multiple sclerosis.

There are many counts of this clonotype. The chain recombines TRBV6-6 with TRBJ1-2; D not certain. This CDR3 contains 14 residues. The germline V gene encodes CDR1 MNHNY and CDR2 SVGAGI (reference sequence). V lost 5 bases and J lost 6, with 16 bases in between. The CDR3, as DNA: TGTGCCAGCAGTCCACGAGCTTCCGGGGATGGCTACACCTTC. It codes for CASSPRASGDGYTF.

A few counts support this clonotype. This sequence joins TRBV7-2 and TRBJ2-4, with TRBD2 identical over 10 bases. Per germline, CDR1 SGHTA and CDR2 FQGNSA. The CDR3 is made up of 18 amino acids. After removal of 2 bases from V and 2 bases from J, the junction contained 9 bases not matched to a gene. CDR3: CASSLYSGGALSKNIQYF. DNA of the CDR3: TGTGCCAGCAGCTTATACAGCGGGGGGGCATTATCCAAAAACATTCAGTACTTC.

The CDR3 bases are TGTGCCAGCAGTTCCCTGTCCAGACTAGCGGGGGTTTCCTACGAGCAGTACTTC. This gives the protein CASSSLSRLAGVSYEQYF. V is TRBV6-5 and J is TRBJ2-7; 12 bases align to TRBD2. The germline gives CDR1 MNHEY, CDR2 SVGAGI. Losses at the gene ends were 4 bases for V and 1 base for J; bases not matched to a gene: 11. The CDR3 consists of 18 residues.

For this clonotype: A junction end diverges from the germline sequence, so it may reflect a read error. The chain couples TRBV6-5 to TRBJ1-2, with 7 bases identical to TRBD1. Germline values: CDR1 MNHEY, CDR2 SVGAGI. CDR3 length: 15 amino acids. This CDR3 is CVSSSPGQPNYGYTF. The CDR3 DNA reads as TGTGTCAGCAGTTCACCGGGACAGCCTAACTATGGCTACACCTTC.

This clonotype was recorded a few times. The genes are TRBV10-3 and TRBJ1-2; D gene unclear. V shed 7 bases and J shed 2 bases, with 8 bases lying between them. Germline V lookup: CDR1 ENHRY, CDR2 SYGVKD. This CDR3 contains 12 residues. This CDR3 is CAIKGSNYGYTF. The CDR3 DNA follows: TGTGCCATCAAGGGCTCGAACTATGGCTACACCTTC.

A word on this clonotype: A much larger clone is a single base away; this may be a read error. V is TRBV28 and J is TRBJ1-1; TRBD1 is a possible D gene (5 bases). Trimming removed 2 bases at V and 1 base at J, with 14 bases between. Germline V lookup: CDR1 MDHEN, CDR2 SYDVKM. The CDR3 length is 16 residues. The CDR3 sequence: CASSLAGRGWNTEAFF. In DNA form, the CDR3 reads TGTGCCAGCAGTTTAGCGGGGCGCGGGTGGAACACTGAAGCTTTCTTT.

The chain employs TRBV29-1 and TRBJ2-7; 9 nucleotides agree with TRBD1. Germline V gene data show CDR1 as SQVTM and CDR2 as ANQGSEA. The CDR3 is made up of 14 amino acids. V gave up 7 bases and J gave up 1 base; unmatched junction bases: 8. The CDR3, as DNA: TGCAGCGCCGGGGGACAGGGTAATTCCTACGAGCAGTACTTC. Amino acid sequence: CSAGGQGNSYEQYF.

This rearrangement joins TRBV28 to TRBJ1-1; D not resolved. Per germline, CDR1 MDHEN and CDR2 SYDVKM. The CDR3 covers 14 residues. Trimming left V 5 bases short and J 1 base short, with 11 bases between. The CDR3 here is CASSPPPENTEAFF. CDR3 DNA sequence: TGTGCCAGCAGTCCCCCCCCAGAGAACACTGAAGCTTTCTTT. The full variable domain, rest sourced from reference TRBV28 and TRBJ1-1, is DVKVTQSSRYLVKRTGEKVFLECVQDMDHENMFWYRQDPGLGLRLIYFSYDVKMKEKGDIPEGYSVSREKKERFSLILESASTNQTSMYLCASSPPPENTEAFFGQGTRLTVV.

This clonotype was counted many times. A read error may explain this, as a much larger clone is one base away. This chain joins TRBV5-1 and TRBJ2-7; D is perhaps TRBD1 or TRBD2 (5 bases each). Trimming pared 7 bases from V and 4 bases from J, leaving 24 bases between. The CDR3 totals 16 residues. Looked up from germline, CDR1 is SGHRS and CDR2 is YFSETQ. The CDR3 loop reads CASPRGYAKGRYEQYF. The CDR3 DNA reads as TGCGCCAGCCCTAGAGGATATGCCAAGGGACGTTACGAGCAGTACTTC.

The V and J genes are TRBV20-1 and TRBJ2-1; 8 positions match TRBD2. CDR3 length: 17 residues. Germline CDR1 DFQATT, CDR2 SNEGSKA (reference sequence). V was pared by 3 bases and J by 6 bases, with 16 bases of the junction left unmatched. The CDR3 region is CSARATLVAGGRNEQFF. DNA for the CDR3: TGCAGTGCTAGGGCTACACTCGTGGCGGGGGGTCGCAATGAGCAGTTCTTC.

The genes are TRBV27 and TRBJ2-3; no definite D call. The germline V gene encodes CDR1 MNHEY and CDR2 SMNVEV (reference sequence). The germline V and J ends were trimmed by 7 bases and 11 bases, with 13 bases remaining between them. This CDR3 comprises 11 residues. The CDR3 loop is CASKELDVQYF. DNA for the CDR3: TGTGCCAGCAAAGAGCTGGACGTGCAGTATTTT.

On this clonotype itself: A read error may be the cause here, since a much bigger clone is one base away. The rearrangement links TRBV12-3 or TRBV12-4 to TRBJ1-1; TRBD1 aligns across 7 bases. Trimming removed 6 bases from V and 6 bases from J; junction bases left unmatched: 7. This CDR3 is built from 13 residues. For the CDR3, the DNA is TGTGCCAGCAGGAAAGGGGGCTGCTCTGAAGCTTTCTTT. It specifies CASRKGGCSEAFF.

Points on this clonotype: A read error may account for a junction end that differs from germline. The rearrangement joins TRBV12-3 or TRBV12-4 to TRBJ1-1, with 8 bases fitting TRBD1. The CDR3 has 13 amino acids. The CDR3: CAGSQTGVTEAFF. CDR3 in DNA: TGTGCCGGCAGTCAGACAGGGGTCACTGAAGCTTTCTTT.

This clonotype turned up a few times. V usage is TRBV10-3 and J usage is TRBJ2-5, with a tentative D call TRBD2 (5 bases). The germline V and J ends were trimmed by 0 bases and 2 bases, with 10 bases remaining between them. Germline values: CDR1 ENHRY, CDR2 SYGVKD. The CDR3 totals 15 residues. CDR3 DNA: TGTGCCATCAGTGAGTCAACGGGGTCACAAGAGACCCAGTACTTC. Translated: CAISESTGSQETQYF.

The chain joins TRBV28 to TRBJ1-1, with D unclear. V lost 8 bases to trimming and J lost 1 base, with 14 bases between them. Germline V lookup: CDR1 MDHEN, CDR2 SYDVKM. The CDR3 is 14 amino acids. In DNA form, the CDR3 reads TGTGCCAGCCGAAACTCGGGCAGGAACACTGAAGCTTTCTTT. Translating gives CASRNSGRNTEAFF.

The V gene is TRBV20-1, the J gene TRBJ2-7; D not certain. With 6 bases removed from V and 11 bases from J, the gap between germline ends came to 23 bases. From germline, CDR1 is DFQATT and CDR2 SNEGSKA (reference sequence). The CDR3 contains 13 residues. The CDR3 region has the DNA TGCAGTGCCAACTTGGACGGCGGCGTTAAGGAGTACTTC. Translated, it gives CSANLDGGVKEYF.

The chain links TRBV20-1 to TRBJ2-1; D might be TRBD2 (6 bases). Germline V gene lookup returns CDR1 DFQATT and CDR2 SNEGSKA (reference sequence). CDR3 length: 13 residues. Trimming took 8 bases from V and 7 from J, leaving 18 bases between them. The CDR3 sequence: CSYGGTVMNEQFF. The CDR3 nucleotides read TGCAGTTACGGGGGTACCGTGATGAATGAGCAGTTCTTC.

There are a few counts of this clonotype. The chain links TRBV7-8 to TRBJ1-1; D remains ambiguous. CDR1 and CDR2 from the germline V gene are SGHVS and FQNEAQ. The CDR3 sequence is 15 residues long. Trimming removed 0 bases at V and 3 bases at J, with 11 bases between. CDR3 loop: CASSLAPGSDTEAFF. The CDR3 DNA follows: TGTGCCAGCAGCTTAGCCCCGGGATCGGACACTGAAGCTTTCTTT.

The chain recombines TRBV7-3 with TRBJ1-1, with 7 bases identical to TRBD1. CDR1 and CDR2 (germline): SGHTA, FQGTGA. This CDR3 region has 14 residues. J was trimmed by 6 bases and V by 4 bases; bases with no gene match: 8. The CDR3 nucleotides are TGTGCCAGCAGCTCAAACAGGGGAATCGCTGAAGCTTTCTTT. Protein: CASSSNRGIAEAFF.

As regards this clonotype: The junction departs from germline at one end; a sequencing error may be responsible. This sequence joins TRBV14 and TRBJ2-3, with TRBD2 identical over 7 bases. CDR3 size: 16 residues. Germline lookup yields CDR1 SGHDN and CDR2 FVKESK. CDR3: CVSSPRGGLSTDTQYF. The CDR3 DNA is TGTGTCAGCAGCCCCCGGGGAGGGCTGAGCACAGATACGCAGTATTTT. Combining the CDR3 with reference TRBV14 and TRBJ2-3 gives the whole variable domain EAGVTQFPSHSVIEKGQTVTLRCDPISGHDNLYWYRRVMGKEIKFLLHFVKESKQDESGMPNNRFLAERTGGTYSTLKVQPAELEDSGVYFCVSSPRGGLSTDTQYFGPGTRLTVL.

The V call is TRBV3-1, the J call TRBJ2-7; the D is unclear. The V gene lost 4 bases and the J gene lost 5 bases, with 9 bases spanning the gap. Germline lookup yields CDR1 LGHDT and CDR2 YNNKEL (reference sequence). The CDR3 is made up of 12 amino acids. The CDR3 loop is CASSLLNHEQYF. The CDR3 coding sequence is TGTGCCAGCAGCCTATTAAACCACGAGCAGTACTTC.

This clonotype was counted a few times. The chain joins TRBV27 to TRBJ2-5, with 8 bases that match TRBD2. Trimming removed 4 bases from V and 1 base from J; junction bases left unmatched: 5. Per germline, CDR1 MNHEY and CDR2 SMNVEV (reference sequence). The CDR3 has 15 amino acids. The CDR3 DNA sequence: TGTGCCAGCAGTTCCCCGGGGGGGATCCAAGAGACCCAGTACTTC. Translation: CASSSPGGIQETQYF.

This clonotype was seen a few times. The rearrangement links TRBV9 to TRBJ2-3; TRBD2 is a possible D gene (5 bases). Looked up from germline, CDR1 is SGDLS and CDR2 is YYNGEE. Trimming removed 0 bases at V and 2 bases at J, with 13 bases between. The CDR3 is made up of 16 amino acids. For the CDR3, the DNA is TGTGCCAGCAGCGTAGCGGCTAGCCCAAACACAGATACGCAGTATTTT. This sequence encodes CASSVAASPNTDTQYF.

The rearrangement joins TRBV12-3 or TRBV12-4 to TRBJ1-1, with no clear D. The CDR3 covers 13 residues. Trimming shortened V by 7 bases and J by 4 bases, and 13 bases separated the two germline ends. The CDR3: CASNLSTSTEAFF. DNA of the CDR3: TGTGCCAGCAATTTGAGTACGAGCACTGAAGCTTTCTTT.

This clonotype has more than one count but fewer than ten. This chain connects TRBV6-6 to TRBJ1-5; a weak D match, TRBD1 (6 bases). Trimming took off 4 bases at V and 7 bases at J, with 14 bases between the two ends. The CDR3 has 14 residues. Germline CDR1 is MNHNY and CDR2 is SVGAGI (reference sequence). The CDR3 DNA reads as TGTGCCAGCAGTTTCTATATCAGGGGCCAGCCCCAGCATTTT. This sequence encodes CASSFYIRGQPQHF.